What follows describes a single TCR beta chain. No cognate antigen has been identified for it. This entry belongs to a study of monozygotic twins with inflammatory bowel disease (dated by TCRdb to about 2019). Context from the whole study: The full study comprised some 30 monozygotic twin pairs: nine German pairs (four IBD-concordant, five IBD-discordant) and 19 IBD-discordant Danish pairs. Disease-associated traits were sought mainly through comparisons between IBD patients and their genetically identical healthy co-twins within discordant pairs. Each individual had, on average, about 151 000 unique TCRalpha sequences and 181 000 unique TCRbeta sequences available for analysis. Broader findings and caveats from the paper: Different T cell subtypes could not be distinguished in the analysis. Differing immunosuppressive treatments among patients may have added background noise and inter-individual variability to the repertoires. Fewer clonotypes were shared with other individuals by IBD patients than by healthy twins, most markedly in patients showing signs of disease activity. The results gave no support for a single strong signal or clonotype linked to IBD. Repertoire similarity did not differ between concordant and discordant twins, possibly due to limited statistical power. A decrease in TCRbeta repertoire diversity, as measured by inverse Simpson index, was observed in IBD patients compared with their healthy co-twins.

From each donor, a roughly 2.5 ml peripheral blood sample was collected into PAXgene tubes and stored at -80 degrees C. Total RNA was isolated from whole blood with the PAXgene blood miRNA kit on an automated QIAcube, without T cell sorting. Deep TCRalpha and TCRbeta repertoire profiling with unique molecular barcoding was performed on peripheral blood of monozygotic twin pairs concordant or discordant for inflammatory bowel disease. Smoking habits were recorded for all twin pairs, with individuals classified as current, former or never smokers. Library creation used 5' RACE. The input for every TCR library was 3500 ng of total RNA. For each sample, cDNA synthesis was carried out in eight separate reactions using SMARTScribe reverse transcriptase. Unique molecular identifiers containing a 6-nucleotide sample barcode were introduced through template switching during cDNA synthesis. Amplification of TCRalpha and TCRbeta cDNA involved two nested PCRs of roughly 16 and 10 cycles, and each PCR was followed by bead purification. Before amplification, the cDNA was both treated with uracil DNA-glycosylase and purified with the QIAquick PCR purification kit. The second PCR added Illumina TruSeq-compatible adapters along with sample-specific barcodes. Library quality and concentration were checked on TapeStation and Qubit, and libraries were pooled at around 5 ng each. The pooled libraries were sequenced with 2 x 100 bp reads and custom sequencing primers on an Illumina HiSeq2500 single-index Rapid Run. For the original study's pipeline: MiGEC version 1.2.6 was used for UMI-based consensus assembly to correct PCR and sequencing errors. MiXCR version 2.1.1 was used to carry out V(D)J alignment, clonotype assembly and CDR3 extraction. Gene usage, clonotype sharing and MAIT/NKT TCR abundance were normalised by analysing the top 1000, 10 000 and 20 000 clonotypes per sample. Diversity was computed as the inverse Simpson index with the vegan R package after downsampling to 27 000 UMIs. Paired Mann-Whitney U tests were applied to discordant twin pairs, with Benjamini-Hochberg correction for multiple testing. TCRdb reprocessed the reads; each CDR3 protein sequence makes one entry, and DNA is unavailable. Here the V and J calls rest on TCRdb's processing, not on the authors' analysis. This sample's table carries tens of thousands of distinct CDR3 sequences. Of the sample, 6% to 9.5% falls within the top ten clones.

This clonotype originated in a human donor with ulcerative colitis or Crohn's disease, or a healthy co-twin of an affected twin (not recorded which). The sample comprised blood.

The CDR3 protein is CATSDGQGKNIQYF. The sequence joins TRBV24-1 to TRBJ2-4; as DNA is missing, the TRBD1 call by TCRdb cannot be tested. The CDR3, cysteine through phenylalanine, is 14 amino acids long. Nucleotide data are not available. The germline V gene encodes CDR1 KGHDR and CDR2 SFDVKD.